These 9 T cell receptor beta chains originate from one sample sequenced in a study of blood T cell repertoires in COVID-19. The method was immunoSEQ multiplex PCR; TCRdb's version includes in-frame clones alone and lacks a portion of them. Of more than 200,000 clones listed, about 83% were seen once; the top ten hold 8.2%. Source material: peripheral blood. Receptors originate from a woman in her 50s with acute or convalescent COVID-19.

The CDR3 loop is CASSFGAVDLHF. The CDR3 DNA reads as TGTGCCAGCAGTTTTGGGGCCGTGGATTTGCATTTT. The chain has TRBV12-3 or TRBV12-4 and TRBJ1-5, with a weak D call TRBD1 (5 bases). V was trimmed by 3 bases and J by 15 bases, leaving 15 bases between them. The CDR3 has 12 residues.

The V gene is TRBV27, the J gene TRBJ2-2; D is possibly TRBD1 (6 bases). In germline, CDR1 is MNHEY, CDR2 SMNVEV (reference sequence). CDR3 length: 16 amino acids. V was cut by 6 bases and J by 0 bases, with 14 bases left in between. CDR3 nucleotide sequence: TGTGCCAGCAGGCACCAGGCAGGGGCGAACACCGGGGAGCTGTTTTTT. This gives the protein CASRHQAGANTGELFF.

The chain employs TRBV10-1 and TRBJ2-2, with a tentative D call TRBD2 (6 bases). V was trimmed by 8 bases and J by 8 bases, leaving 12 bases between them. The length of the CDR3 is 12 residues. CDR1 WNHNN and CDR2 SYGVQD come from the germline V gene (reference sequence). CDR3 DNA: TGCGCCAGCCGGGACCGGGGGGGGGAGCTGTTTTTT. Its translation is CASRDRGGELFF.

This clone was observed a single time. The chain is built from TRBV7-2 and TRBJ2-7, with D unclear. Germline assignment: CDR1 SGHTA and CDR2 FQGNSA. The V and J ends lost 5 bases and 3 bases respectively, with 11 bases between them. The CDR3 has 13 amino acids. The CDR3 spells CASSAPYLYEQYF. CDR3 coding DNA: TGTGCCAGCAGCGCGCCTTACCTCTACGAGCAGTACTTC.

This clone was observed many times. The chain uses TRBV19 and TRBJ2-1; no firm D call. Germline lookup yields CDR1 LNHDA and CDR2 SQIVND (reference sequence). The CDR3 has 11 residues. The V end was cut by 5 bases, the J end by 4 bases, with 3 bases between. In nucleotides, the CDR3 is TGTGCCAGTAGTGTATACAATGAGCAGTTCTTC. It encodes CASSVYNEQFF.

This chain uses TRBV24-1 with TRBJ2-1; TRBD2 agrees at 16 bases. Germline V gene data show CDR1 as KGHDR and CDR2 as SFDVKD. V gave up 5 bases and J gave up 4 bases; unmatched junction bases: 10. This CDR3 has 19 amino acids. CDR3 sequence (DNA): TGTGCCACCAGTGCCGCGGGACTAGCGGGAGGGGGTGTATACAATGAGCAGTTCTTC. It translates to CATSAAGLAGGGVYNEQFF.

The chain recombines TRBV6-5 with TRBJ2-1; possible D gene TRBD2, 5 bases. Germline V gene sequence: CDR1 MNHEY, CDR2 SVGAGI. There are 14 residues in the CDR3. Trimming took off 5 bases at V and 6 bases at J, with 14 bases between the two ends. CDR3 sequence: CASSPDSPANEQFF. The CDR3 DNA is TGTGCCAGCAGTCCGGACTCCCCGGCCAATGAGCAGTTCTTC.

This chain joins TRBV7-2 and TRBJ2-3; D not certain. CDR1 is SGHTA and CDR2 is FQGNSA in the germline V gene. This CDR3 spans 15 amino acids. V was cut by 5 bases and J by 0 bases, with 12 bases left in between. This CDR3 reads CASSLSSTSTDTQYF. CDR3 sequence (DNA): TGTGCCAGCAGCCTATCAAGTACTAGCACAGATACGCAGTATTTT.

V gene TRBV7-2 combines with J gene TRBJ2-7; 7 bases align to TRBD1. After removal of 5 bases from V and 5 bases from J, the junction contained 9 bases not matched to a gene. From germline, CDR1 is SGHTA and CDR2 FQGNSA. CDR3 length: 14 amino acids. CDR3 DNA sequence: TGTGCCAGCAGCCAGGGGGTAGGGTACGACGAGCAGTACTTC. The encoded protein is CASSQGVGYDEQYF. The whole variable domain, filled in from reference TRBV7-2 and TRBJ2-7, reads GAGVSQSPSNKVTEKGKDVELRCDPISGHTALYWYRQSLGQGLEFLIYFQGNSAPDKSGLPSDRFSAERTGGSVSTLTIQRTQQEDSAVYLCASSQGVGYDEQYFGPGTRLTVT.